One and the same sample provided the 32 T cell receptor beta chains below, sequenced in a study of Graves' ophthalmopathy and Graves' hyperthyroidism. As the template, RNA transcripts were used to amplify TCR beta CDR3 regions. HTBI primers served in a first-round RT-PCR, which a second-round multiplex PCR followed. From the multiplex PCR reads, TCRdb called clonotypes with MiXCR, one entry per CDR3 protein. The sample has about 590,000 distinct CDR3 sequences, 39% seen once. Material: peripheral blood or thyroid tissue (not recorded which). The receptors shown here come from an adult man with Graves' hyperthyroidism.

About this clonotype itself: A much larger clone sits a single nucleotide away, making a read error possible. This likely comes from a read error, as the CDR3 has no conserved phenylalanine or tryptophan at its end. The chain links TRBV28 to TRBJ1-5, with D unclear. Trimming took off 2 bases at V and 7 bases at J, with 9 bases between the two ends. This CDR3 has 13 residues. CDR1 MDHEN and CDR2 SYDVKM come from the germline V gene. This chain's CDR3 is CASSLREAQPQHL. Written as DNA, the CDR3 is TGTGCCAGCAGTTTACGGGAAGCCCAGCCCCAGCATTTG.

This clonotype has a count of ten or more. The V call is TRBV11-2, the J call TRBJ1-5; D unclear. CDR1 and CDR2 from the germline V gene are SGHAT and FQNNGV. This CDR3 comprises 13 residues. The ends were cut back, 3 bases at V and 6 bases at J, with 9 bases in the middle. The CDR3 DNA reads as TGTGCCAGCAGCTTGGTGGGGTCTCAGCCCCAGCATTTT. Its protein is CASSLVGSQPQHF.

The CDR3 sequence: CATSEAGITDTQYF. For the CDR3, the DNA is TGTGCCACCAGTGAGGCGGGGATAACAGATACGCAGTATTTT. The genes are TRBV24-1 and TRBJ2-3, with D possibly matching TRBD2 (6 bases). The germline V and J ends were trimmed by 4 bases and 3 bases, with 10 bases remaining between them. From germline, CDR1 is KGHDR and CDR2 SFDVKD. CDR3 length equals 14 residues.

This clonotype was seen ten or more times. The V call is TRBV20-1, the J call TRBJ1-1, with D possibly TRBD1 on 6 matching bases. V was trimmed by 4 bases and J by 7 bases, leaving 16 bases between them. The V gene's germline CDR1 is DFQATT and CDR2 SNEGSKA (reference sequence). This CDR3 has 13 residues. CDR3 in amino acids: CSAILRGRDEAFF. The CDR3 DNA is TGCAGTGCTATTCTCCGGGGGCGAGATGAAGCTTTCTTT.

This clonotype was detected a few times. V usage is TRBV7-9 and J usage is TRBJ2-7, with TRBD1 matching 8 bases. Looked up from germline, CDR1 is SEHNR and CDR2 is FQNEAQ (reference sequence). The V and J ends lost 6 bases and 2 bases, in that order; junction bases with no gene match: 6. This CDR3 spans 14 amino acids. This CDR3 is CASSKTGDTYEQYF. The CDR3 DNA sequence: TGTGCCAGCAGTAAGACAGGGGATACCTACGAGCAGTACTTC.

The V gene is TRBV5-1, the J gene TRBJ2-7; either TRBD1 or TRBD2 may fit D (5 bases each). Looked up from germline, CDR1 is SGHRS and CDR2 is YFSETQ. The CDR3 runs 15 residues. The V end lost 4 bases, the J end lost 2 bases, and 16 bases lay between the germline ends. The CDR3 spells CASSMGPTETYEQYF. In nucleotides, the CDR3 is TGCGCCAGCAGCATGGGACCGACGGAGACCTACGAGCAGTACTTC.

As for this clonotype: The conserved phenylalanine or tryptophan normally closing the CDR3 is absent here, so this likely arose from a read error. The DNA is omitted, as the CDR3 cannot be located on it reliably, and the CDR3 follows TCRdb's listing. The J gene is TRBJ2-7, the V gene TRBV2; the listed D gene, TRBD2, was not tested against the DNA. With termini counted, the CDR3 has 8 amino acids. CDR1 is SNHLY and CDR2 is FYNNEI in the germline V gene. CDR3 residues: CASSETTS.

A single count supports this clonotype. The chain links TRBV28 to TRBJ2-2; D perhaps matches TRBD1 (7 bases). V was clipped by 7 bases and J by 6 bases, with 18 bases between them. CDR1 is MDHEN and CDR2 is SYDVKM in the germline V gene. This CDR3 is 15 amino acids long. The CDR3 reads CASTSQTGRSGELFF. DNA of the CDR3: TGTGCCAGCACCTCCCAGACAGGGAGGTCCGGGGAGCTGTTTTTT.

In its sample, this clonotype was seen many times. CDR3 amino acids: CASRKGEGELEQYF. Written as DNA, the CDR3 is TGCGCCAGCAGGAAGGGGGAGGGCGAATTGGAGCAGTACTTC. The chain carries TRBV5-1 and TRBJ2-7; possibly TRBD2 for D (7 bases). Trimming took off 5 bases at V and 7 bases at J, with 19 bases between the two ends. Per the germline V gene, CDR1 is SGHRS and CDR2 is YFSETQ. The CDR3 is 14 amino acids.

The gene calls are TRBV7-3 and TRBJ1-6; D is possibly TRBD1 (5 bases). This CDR3 has 15 residues. V gave up 6 bases and J gave up 11 bases, with 20 bases separating them. From germline, CDR1 is SGHTA and CDR2 FQGTGA. This CDR3 reads CASSLSPEGTPPLHF. CDR3 coding DNA: TGTGCCAGCAGTTTGAGCCCCGAGGGGACTCCACCCCTCCACTTT.

This sequence joins TRBV5-5 and TRBJ1-1, with TRBD1 as a possible D gene (5 bases). Germline assignment: CDR1 SGHKS and CDR2 YYEKEE (reference sequence). The CDR3 has 15 amino acids. V was cut by 4 bases and J by 5 bases, with 18 bases left in between. CDR3 region: CASSLDGREGTEAFF. CDR3 DNA: TGTGCCAGCAGCCTAGATGGCAGGGAAGGGACTGAAGCTTTCTTT.

The chain couples TRBV29-1 to TRBJ1-2; 7 bases map to TRBD1. The ends lost 7 bases at V and 7 bases at J; junction bases unmatched: 12. Germline V gene lookup returns CDR1 SQVTM and CDR2 ANQGSEA. The length of the CDR3 is 13 residues. CDR3 amino acids: CSDSGHRGSGYTF. The CDR3 coding sequence is TGCAGCGACTCCGGTCACAGGGGAAGTGGCTACACCTTC.

The chain combines TRBV15 with TRBJ2-5; 8 positions match TRBD2. CDR1 is LNHNV and CDR2 is YYDKDF in the germline V gene (reference sequence). The CDR3 is 17 residues long. Trimming at V came to 6 bases and at J to 4 bases, leaving 16 bases not matched to a gene. CDR3 nucleotide sequence: TGTGCCACCAGTGATTTTGGGTCGGGGCTAGCGGGAGAGACCCAGTACTTC. This codes for CATSDFGSGLAGETQYF.

In this sample, this clonotype turned up many times. The chain joins TRBV5-6 to TRBJ2-5; 14 bases line up with TRBD2. This CDR3 contains 16 residues. Germline trimming cut 5 bases from V and 5 bases from J; bases unmatched to any gene: 8. Per the germline V gene, CDR1 is SGHDT and CDR2 is YYEEEE. The CDR3 region has the DNA TGTGCCAGCAGGACCGGGACTAGCGGGGGCAGGGAGACCCAGTACTTC. It yields the protein CASRTGTSGGRETQYF.

The sample holds a few counts of this clonotype. CDR3 nucleotides: TGTGCCAGCAGCCGAGGCGCAGCTAACACTGAAGCTTTCTTT. Translation: CASSRGAANTEAFF. The V call is TRBV7-2, the J call TRBJ1-1; D not certain. Per germline, CDR1 SGHTA and CDR2 FQGNSA. V was cut by 5 bases and J by 2 bases, with 12 bases left in between. There are 14 residues in the CDR3.

This clonotype has a handful of counts. This chain joins TRBV24-1 and TRBJ2-3, with D tentatively TRBD2 (5 bases). Per germline, CDR1 KGHDR and CDR2 SFDVKD. CDR3 size: 16 residues. Trimming pared 4 bases from V and 4 bases from J, leaving 17 bases between. In nucleotides, the CDR3 is TGTGCCACCAGTGACGCGCGGGCCCATGGCGCAGATACGCAGTATTTT. Protein: CATSDARAHGADTQYF.

This clonotype was seen at least ten times. The gene calls are TRBV9 and TRBJ1-2; 8 positions agree with TRBD1. J lost 0 bases, V lost 3 bases, and 7 bases had no gene match. This CDR3 has 16 amino acids. CDR1 is SGDLS and CDR2 is YYNGEE in the germline V gene. CDR3 amino acids: CASSETGEVPNYGYTF. In nucleotides, the CDR3 is TGTGCCAGCAGCGAGACAGGGGAGGTTCCTAACTATGGCTACACCTTC. Based on the CDR3 plus reference TRBV9 and TRBJ1-2, the full variable domain is DSGVTQTPKHLITATGQRVTLRCSPRSGDLSVYWYQQSLDQGLQFLIQYYNGEERAKGNILERFSAQQFPDLHSELNLSSLELGDSALYFCASSETGEVPNYGYTFGSGTRLTVV.

This clonotype appeared once. The chain links TRBV2 to TRBJ2-1, with TRBD1 matching 12 bases. The CDR3 totals 17 residues. Looked up from germline, CDR1 is SNHLY and CDR2 is FYNNEI. With V trimmed by 0 bases and J by 7 bases, 7 bases remained unmatched. This chain's CDR3 is CASSEALGTGGFNEQFF. In DNA, the CDR3 is TGTGCCAGCAGTGAAGCGCTGGGGACAGGGGGCTTTAATGAGCAGTTCTTC.

This clonotype was found once. The chain links TRBV9 to TRBJ2-7; TRBD2 agrees at 10 bases. Per germline, CDR1 SGDLS and CDR2 YYNGEE. The CDR3 loop spans 15 amino acids. Trimming at V came to 0 bases and at J to 7 bases, leaving 7 bases not matched to a gene. The CDR3 DNA is TGTGCCAGCAGCGTAGCTAGCGGGAGACACAATGAGCAGTACTTC. It specifies CASSVASGRHNEQYF.

This clonotype was seen ten or more times. Its ends do not fully match the called genes, so a read error is possible. The rearrangement joins TRBV29-1 to TRBJ1-2; D call uncertain. The CDR3 spans 11 residues. Germline lookup yields CDR1 SQVTM and CDR2 ANQGSEA. CDR3 nucleotides: TGCAGCCTTGACCCTAACTATGGCTACACCTTC. Protein: CSLDPNYGYTF.

This chain connects TRBV7-9 to TRBJ1-1; D gene unclear. From germline, CDR1 is SEHNR and CDR2 FQNEAQ (reference sequence). V lost 1 base to trimming and J lost 3 bases, with 12 bases between them. The CDR3 runs 15 residues. CDR3 sequence: CASSLGPSGDTEAFF. The CDR3 DNA sequence: TGTGCCAGCAGCTTAGGCCCCTCAGGAGACACTGAAGCTTTCTTT.

This clonotype has a count of ten or more. The chain is built from TRBV20-1 and TRBJ1-5; the match to TRBD1 covers 8 bases. V shed 5 bases and J 1 base; nucleotides not matched to a gene: 4. This CDR3 contains 14 residues. Germline-derived CDR1 and CDR2 are DFQATT and SNEGSKA (reference sequence). This CDR3 is CSARRDRSNQPQHF. For the CDR3, the DNA is TGCAGTGCTCGTCGGGACAGGAGCAATCAGCCCCAGCATTTT.

This clonotype was counted many times. This sequence joins TRBV6-6 and TRBJ2-7; D might be TRBD1 (6 bases). Trimming pared 0 bases from V and 2 bases from J, leaving 14 bases between. This CDR3 spans 16 amino acids. Germline V gene lookup returns CDR1 MNHNY and CDR2 SVGAGI (reference sequence). CDR3 sequence reads: CASSYSTDSFTYEQYF. CDR3 DNA sequence: TGTGCCAGCAGTTACTCGACGGACAGTTTTACCTACGAGCAGTACTTC.

This clonotype was counted at least ten times. This chain connects TRBV25-1 to TRBJ2-5; D not certain. V lost 5 bases, J lost 3 bases, and 10 bases lay in between. Germline V lookup: CDR1 MGHDK, CDR2 SYGVNS. This CDR3 has 13 amino acids. The chain's CDR3 is CASSSSLEETQYF. The CDR3 DNA sequence: TGTGCCAGCAGTTCTTCACTCGAAGAGACCCAGTACTTC.

In its sample, this clonotype was seen many times. This chain uses TRBV7-8 with TRBJ2-7; 7 positions match TRBD1. J was trimmed by 4 bases and V by 3 bases; bases with no gene match: 3. The CDR3 is 13 amino acids. CDR1 and CDR2 from the germline V gene are SGHVS and FQNEAQ. In DNA, the CDR3 is TGTGCCAGCAGCTTTTCGACAGGGTACGAGCAGTACTTC. Protein: CASSFSTGYEQYF.

The table lists this clonotype with many counts. The rearrangement joins TRBV7-6 to TRBJ1-1, with D possibly being TRBD1 (6 bases). The CDR3 totals 14 residues. Per the germline V gene, CDR1 is SGHVS and CDR2 is FNYEAQ. The ends were cut back, 2 bases at V and 4 bases at J, with 11 bases in the middle. CDR3 protein: CASSLPGGGTEAFF. The CDR3 DNA sequence: TGTGCCAGCAGCTTACCTGGAGGGGGCACTGAAGCTTTCTTT.

This clonotype was recorded at least ten times. Here the CDR3 reads CSASERLDGHYEQYF. In DNA, the CDR3 is TGCAGTGCTAGTGAAAGACTCGACGGCCACTACGAGCAGTACTTC. The rearrangement uses TRBV20-1 and TRBJ2-7, with D uncertain. This CDR3 is 15 amino acids long. Germline V gene data show CDR1 as DFQATT and CDR2 as SNEGSKA (reference sequence). V lost 3 bases to trimming and J lost 3 bases, with 18 bases between them.

CDR3 sequence (DNA): TGTGCCAGCAGTGGGGACAGGGTGGATGGCTACACCTTC. The encoded protein is CASSGDRVDGYTF. V and J are TRBV2 and TRBJ1-2, with 9 bases aligning to TRBD1. CDR3 length equals 13 residues. V lost 4 bases to trimming and J lost 6 bases; unmatched junction nucleotides: 3. Germline values: CDR1 SNHLY, CDR2 FYNNEI. The variable domain in full, completed from reference TRBV2 and TRBJ1-2, reads EPEVTQTPSHQVTQMGQEVILRCVPISNHLYFYWYRQILGQKVEFLVSFYNNEISEKSEIFDDQFSVERPDGSNFTLKIRSTKLEDSAMYFCASSGDRVDGYTFGSGTRLTVV.

This clonotype has only a few counts. This chain uses TRBV6-5 with TRBJ2-2; no clear D gene. The CDR3 runs to 13 residues. Germline CDR1 MNHEY, CDR2 SVGAGI. V lost 6 bases and J 2 bases, leaving 7 bases between the germline ends. DNA of the CDR3: TGTGCCAGCAGACTCGACAACACCGGGGAGCTGTTTTTT. Its translation: CASRLDNTGELFF.

In the case of this clonotype: Given a much more abundant clone one base away, this may be a read error. The CDR3 spells CASSLGVSGITGAFF. Written as DNA, the CDR3 is TGTGCCAGCAGCTTAGGGGTGTCAGGGATAACGGGAGCTTTCTTT. V and J are TRBV11-1 and TRBJ1-1; D perhaps matches TRBD1 (5 bases). Germline CDR1 is SGHAT and CDR2 is FQDESV (reference sequence). The CDR3 runs 15 residues. Trimming left V 1 base short and J 10 bases short, with 19 bases between.

The chain carries TRBV7-9 and TRBJ1-4; a possible D gene is TRBD1 (5 bases). Germline V gene sequence: CDR1 SEHNR, CDR2 FQNEAQ (reference sequence). Trimming took off 2 bases at V and 3 bases at J, with 13 bases between the two ends. The CDR3 sequence is 16 residues long. The CDR3 DNA is TGTGCCAGCAGCTTACAGGGAGCAGTGGCTAATGAAAAACTGTTTTTT. It encodes CASSLQGAVANEKLFF.

V is TRBV5-1 and J is TRBJ2-3; D possibly corresponds to TRBD2 (6 bases). Deletions cut 0 bases from V and 4 bases from J, with 9 bases between. Per the germline V gene, CDR1 is SGHRS and CDR2 is YFSETQ. This CDR3 has 14 residues. CDR3 region: CASSLDWEADTQYF. In DNA form, the CDR3 reads TGCGCCAGCAGCTTGGATTGGGAGGCAGATACGCAGTATTTT. Complete variable domain (other parts from reference TRBV5-1 and TRBJ2-3): KAGVTQTPRYLIKTRGQQVTLSCSPISGHRSVSWYQQTPGQGLQFLFEYFSETQRNKGNFPGRFSGRQFSNSRSEMNVSTLELGDSALYLCASSLDWEADTQYFGPGTRLTVL.